This TCR beta chain appears in the sequencing data of a study of blood T cells in healthy people across ages. Next came a second PCR, run for roughly 6 to 11 cycles, which used a sample-barcoded 5' primer along with a J-beta primer mix. MiXCR, applied by TCRdb to the 5' RACE reads, yields one record per CDR3 protein. The sample includes about 1.1 million distinct CDR3 sequences, around two fifths of them seen just once. Germline V gene sequence: CDR1 SGDLS, CDR2 YYNGEE. V lost 1 base and J lost 4; bases outside the gene matches: 11. This CDR3 comprises 17 residues. The rearrangement uses TRBV9 and TRBJ2-1; 7 nucleotides agree with TRBD2. Sequenced sample: blood. The TCR originated in a man aged 18 to 30 in good health. The chain's CDR3 is CASSVTGLTGGYNEQFF. The CDR3 DNA follows: TGTGCCAGCAGCGTAACGGGATTAACGGGGGGATACAATGAGCAGTTCTTC.